Listed below are T cell receptor beta chains from one sample, sequenced in a study of T cell changes during pregnancy in multiple sclerosis. Profiling relied on immunoSEQ multiplex PCR, and the TCRdb table lists in-frame clones only, not all of them. The data contain roughly 87,000 clones, roughly nine tenths of them singletons. The starting material was PBMCs, obtained in the first trimester of pregnancy. The receptors originated from a female donor in good health, serving as a control in a pregnancy study. Some clones in this sample may be carry-over from other donors' samples. The CDR3 runs from the conserved cysteine through the conserved F or W. Fields, in order: D gene, clone size, V gene, J gene, CDR3 DNA, CDR3 protein. A D gene is named only where the DNA matches it firmly. For some rows the clone size is stated as once, few or many, or as a class when expanded; others skip it.

>TRBD2|NA|TRBV5-6|TRBJ2-3
TGTGCCAGCACCCTCCTGACTAGCGTAGGTACGCAGTATTTT
CASTLLTSVGTQYF
>NA|few|TRBV28|TRBJ1-1
TGTGCCAGCAGTTTATCCTTGAACACTGAAGCTTTCTTT
CASSLSLNTEAFF
>TRBD1|once|TRBV5-6|TRBJ1-1
TGTGCCAGCAGCCCACTAAAGCGAACCCTGGGACAGGGGAACACTGAAGCTTTCTTT
CASSPLKRTLGQGNTEAFF
>TRBD1|NA|TRBV28|TRBJ1-1
TGTGCCAGCAGGGGGATACAGGGGGGTACTGAAGCTTTCTTT
CASRGIQGGTEAFF
>NA|NA|TRBV2|TRBJ1-5
TGTGCCAGCAGTGAAGGGGGGGGGTATAGCAATCAGCCCCAGCATTTT
CASSEGGGYSNQPQHF
>TRBD2|NA|TRBV27|TRBJ2-1
TGTGCCAGCAGTAATAGCGGGGGGGCCTTGAATGAGCAGTTCTTC
CASSNSGGALNEQFF
>TRBD1|NA|TRBV5-4|TRBJ2-7
TGTGCCAGCAGCCTCGGGACAGAGTACGAGCAGTACTTC
CASSLGTEYEQYF
>TRBD1|NA|TRBV11-2|TRBJ1-5
TGTGCCAGCAGCGCGGGGACAGCCGAGACCAATCAGCCCCAGCATTTT
CASSAGTAETNQPQHF
>NA|NA|TRBV7-8|TRBJ1-2
TGTGCCAGCAACTCCGCGGGGAGCTATGGCTACACCTTC
CASNSAGSYGYTF
>TRBD1|NA|TRBV5-1|TRBJ1-1
TGCGCCAGCAGCTTGGCCAGCGGTGGAGGGGGCATTGACAGCACTGAAGCTTTCTTT
CASSLASGGGGIDSTEAFF
>TRBD2|NA|TRBV5-6|TRBJ2-3
TGTGCCAGCAGCTTGTTTAGCGGGGGGGCAGATACGCAGTATTTT
CASSLFSGGADTQYF
>TRBD2|NA|TRBV27|TRBJ2-1
TGTGCCAGCAGAACTTACGCGGGAGGGTCCTCCTACAATGAGCAGTTCTTC
CASRTYAGGSSYNEQFF
>TRBD2|NA|TRBV2|TRBJ2-2
TGTGCCAGCAGTGACTCGACTAGCGGGAACACCGGGGAGCTGTTTTTT
CASSDSTSGNTGELFF
>NA|NA|TRBV5-4|TRBJ1-4
TGTGCCAGCAGCTTGGACAGGGCGGAAACTAATGAAAAACTGTTTTTT
CASSLDRAETNEKLFF
>NA|NA|TRBV25-1|TRBJ1-1
TGTGCCAGCAGTGCGACACAGGGAGTTGGTTACACTGAAGCTTTCTTT
CASSATQGVGYTEAFF
>TRBD1|NA|TRBV5-5|TRBJ2-7
TGTGCCAGCAGCTTGGACACCGGGACAGCTACCTACGAGCAGTACTTC
CASSLDTGTATYEQYF
>TRBD1|NA|TRBV10-3|TRBJ2-3
TGTGCCGCCTCGGGACAGGGGGAAGAAGATACGCAGTATTTT
CAASGQGEEDTQYF